This T cell receptor beta chain derives from a study of shared T cell receptors in the human thymus. V was clipped by 8 bases and J by 4 bases; unmatched bases: 12. CDR1 and CDR2 from the germline V gene are SQVTM and ANQGSEA. The CDR3 runs 14 residues. Clones were read by immunoSEQ multiplex PCR, and TCRdb kept only the in-frame ones, dropping some. The table has 700,000 or so clones, approximately 83% seen once. These data also featured in a second study, about human thymus T cells. From that report: The sample donors, healthy Finnish infants, were having corrective surgery for congenital heart defects. Corrective heart surgery yielded resections, and these provided the thymus tissue. There were highly overlapping thymic repertoires among unrelated individuals, as related research reported.

The TCR originated in a girl less than two years old with a congenital heart defect. The chain has TRBV29-1 and TRBJ2-3, with TRBD1 matching over 7 bases. The source material was thymocytes. The CDR3 coding sequence is TGCAGCATTACAGGGGAGAATAACGCAGATACGCAGTATTTT. It codes for CSITGENNADTQYF.